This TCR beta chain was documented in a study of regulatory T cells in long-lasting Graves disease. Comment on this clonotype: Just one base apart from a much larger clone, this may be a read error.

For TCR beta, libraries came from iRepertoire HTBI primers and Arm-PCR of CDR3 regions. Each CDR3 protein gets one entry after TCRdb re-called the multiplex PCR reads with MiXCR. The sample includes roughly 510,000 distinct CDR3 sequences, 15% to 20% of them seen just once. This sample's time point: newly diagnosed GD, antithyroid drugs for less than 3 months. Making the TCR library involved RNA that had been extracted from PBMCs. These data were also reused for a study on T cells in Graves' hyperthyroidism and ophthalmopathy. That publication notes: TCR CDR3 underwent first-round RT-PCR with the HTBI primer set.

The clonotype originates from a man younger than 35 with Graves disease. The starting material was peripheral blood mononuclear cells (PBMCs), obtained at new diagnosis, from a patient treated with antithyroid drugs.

The CDR3 region is CASGLVHGLLQGNEQSF. The CDR3 nucleotides are TGTGCTAGTGGTTTGGTACACGGACTCCTTCAAGGGAATGAGCAGTCCTTC. This chain uses TRBV12-5 with TRBJ2-1; possibly TRBD2 for D (5 bases). This CDR3 has 17 amino acids. Germline CDR1 is LGHNT and CDR2 is FRNRAP.